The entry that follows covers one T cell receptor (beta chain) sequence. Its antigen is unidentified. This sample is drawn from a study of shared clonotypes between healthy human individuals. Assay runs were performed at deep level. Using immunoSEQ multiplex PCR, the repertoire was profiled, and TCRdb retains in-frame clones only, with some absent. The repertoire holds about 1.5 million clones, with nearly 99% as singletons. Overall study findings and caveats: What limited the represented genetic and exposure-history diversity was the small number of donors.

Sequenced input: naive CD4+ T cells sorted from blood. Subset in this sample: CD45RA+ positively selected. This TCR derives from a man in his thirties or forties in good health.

The CDR3 nucleotides read TGTGCCAGCAGCAACGCCTTACATGATTTAGCTGGTGGGCTTAGGGAGCTGTTTTTT. Its protein is CASSNALHDLAGGLRELFF. J is TRBJ2-2 and V is TRBV6-4; D is unclear. This CDR3 is built from 19 residues. CDR1 and CDR2 (germline): MRHNA, SNTAGT. V gave up 6 bases and J gave up 9 bases, with 32 bases separating them.